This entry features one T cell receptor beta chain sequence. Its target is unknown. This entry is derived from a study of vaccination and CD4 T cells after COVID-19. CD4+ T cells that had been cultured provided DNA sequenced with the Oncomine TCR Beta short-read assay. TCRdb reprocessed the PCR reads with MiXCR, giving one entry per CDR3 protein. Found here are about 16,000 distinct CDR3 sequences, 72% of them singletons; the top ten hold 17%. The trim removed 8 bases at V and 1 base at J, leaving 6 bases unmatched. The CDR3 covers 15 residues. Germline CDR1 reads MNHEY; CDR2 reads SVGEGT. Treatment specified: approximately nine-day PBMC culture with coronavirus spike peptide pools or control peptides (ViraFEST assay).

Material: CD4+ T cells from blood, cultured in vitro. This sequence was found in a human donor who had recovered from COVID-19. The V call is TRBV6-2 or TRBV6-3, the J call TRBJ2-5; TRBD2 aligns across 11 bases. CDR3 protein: CASRLAGGLQETQYF. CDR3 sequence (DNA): TGTGCCAGCCGATTAGCGGGAGGGCTCCAAGAGACCCAGTACTTC.